The rows below give T cell receptor beta chains drawn from one sample of a study of regulatory T cells in long-lasting Graves disease. TCRdb re-derived calls from the multiplex PCR reads in MiXCR, one entry per CDR3 protein. The sample lists 240,000 or so distinct CDR3 sequences; around 20% were seen once. Sequences were derived from peripheral blood mononuclear cells (PBMCs), sampled at new diagnosis, from a patient treated with antithyroid drugs. These receptors came from a female donor with Graves disease. CDR3s include the opening cysteine and the closing phenylalanine or tryptophan. Each record gives: V gene, D gene, J gene, clone size, CDR3 DNA, CDR3 protein. A D gene is named only where the DNA matches it firmly. Size is stated for part of the rows, as once, few or many counts, or as a class when the clone is expanded.

>TRBV5-4|NA|TRBJ2-7|many
TGTGCCAGCAGCTTGATGGGGTCCTACGAGCAGTACTTC
CASSLMGSYEQYF
>TRBV7-2|NA|TRBJ2-7|many
TGTGCCAGCAGCCTCAACACGGGAGAATACGAGCAGTACTTC
CASSLNTGEYEQYF
>TRBV20-1|TRBD1|TRBJ2-3|NA
TGCAGTGCTTTTCCGGGACAGGGCGCAGATACGCAGTATTTT
CSAFPGQGADTQYF
>TRBV6-2/TRBV6-3|NA|TRBJ2-5|NA
TGTGCCAGCAGTTACGTGAGGGAGTTTTCAGAGACCCAGTACTTC
CASSYVREFSETQYF
>TRBV11-2|NA|TRBJ2-7|medium-sized
TGTGCCAGCAGCTTAGATCAGCATCTCGCCTACGAGCAGTACTTC
CASSLDQHLAYEQYF
>TRBV4-2|TRBD1|TRBJ1-6|NA
TGTGCCAGCAGCCTAATCCCCGGACAGGGGGCTTCACCCCTCCACTTT
CASSLIPGQGASPLHF
>TRBV14|NA|TRBJ1-4|many
TGTGCCAGCAGCCAAGATTGGCGAGCGGCCAGGCGGGAAAAACTGTTTTTT
CASSQDWRAARREKLFF
>TRBV12-3/TRBV12-4|TRBD2|TRBJ2-2|many
TGTGCCAGCAGTTTCGCGGGAGTCGGGGAGCTGTTTTTT
CASSFAGVGELFF
>TRBV10-1|TRBD1|TRBJ1-1|many
TGCGCCAGCAGCGCGGGACAGGGGGACACTGAAGCTTTCTTT
CASSAGQGDTEAFF
>TRBV11-2|TRBD2|TRBJ2-3|many
TGTGCCAGCAGCTTTAGCGGGAGGCCAGATACGCAGTATTTT
CASSFSGRPDTQYF
>TRBV12-3/TRBV12-4|TRBD2|TRBJ2-1|many
TGTGCCAGCACCCTCGGACTAGAAGATGAGCAGTTCTTC
CASTLGLEDEQFF
>TRBV2|TRBD1|TRBJ1-4|many
TGTGCCAGCAGTAACTCCGGGACAGGGAATGAAAAACTGTTTTTT
CASSNSGTGNEKLFF
>TRBV10-3|NA|TRBJ2-3|many
TGTGCCATCAGTGATTTCGCATCCGGGACCACAGATACGCAGTATTTT
CAISDFASGTTDTQYF
>TRBV27|NA|TRBJ2-7|many
TGTGCCAGCAGTTTTTGGACGCCCTCGGGCAGAAACGAGCAGTACTTC
CASSFWTPSGRNEQYF
>TRBV6-1|NA|TRBJ1-5|NA
TGTGCCAGCAGCCCCATCGTTGGGGGACAATTCTTTAATCAGCCCCAGCATTTT
CASSPIVGGQFFNQPQHF
>TRBV2|TRBD2|TRBJ2-7|once
TGTGCCACCAGCGGGAGGGCCTCCTACGAGCAGTACTTC
CATSGRASYEQYF
>TRBV2|TRBD2|TRBJ2-2|many
TGTGCCAGCAACGGACTAGCTGGCACCGGGGAGCTGTTTTTT
CASNGLAGTGELFF
>TRBV20-1|TRBD2|TRBJ2-1|once
TGCAGTGCTAGCCGGACTAGCGGGGGGATAAGCTCCTACAATGAGCAGTTCTTC
CSASRTSGGISSYNEQFF
>TRBV5-1|TRBD1|TRBJ2-7|NA
TGCGCCAGCAGCTCTTATCTCGACGGACAGGGACCCTACGAGCAGTACTTC
CASSSYLDGQGPYEQYF
>TRBV7-2|NA|TRBJ1-1|many
TGTGCCAGCAGCTCAAATCGTGAATCTGAAGCTTTCTTT
CASSSNRESEAFF
>TRBV5-1|NA|TRBJ2-4|many
TGCGCCAGCAGCTTGGCGTTCGACGACATTCAGTACTTC
CASSLAFDDIQYF
>TRBV19|TRBD1|TRBJ2-1|many
TGTGCCAGTAGTATAGATTTTAACAGGGGATCGAATGAGCAGTTCTTC
CASSIDFNRGSNEQFF
>TRBV12-3/TRBV12-4|TRBD2|TRBJ2-1|many
TGTGCCAGCAGACGCGGACTAGCGGAATACAATGAGCAGTTCTTC
CASRRGLAEYNEQFF
>TRBV27|TRBD2|TRBJ2-3|many
TGTGCCAGCTCGTCTCGGGGGGTAGATACGCAGTATTTT
CASSSRGVDTQYF
>TRBV11-2|TRBD1|TRBJ2-1|NA
TGTGCCAGCAGCTTAAACAGGGGAATGAACAATGAGCAGTTCTTC
CASSLNRGMNNEQFF
>TRBV18|NA|TRBJ2-2|many
TGTGCCAGCTCACCAGAGGGGACCGGGGAGCTGTTTTTT
CASSPEGTGELFF
>TRBV20-1|TRBD2|TRBJ2-2|NA
TGCAGTGCTAGAACTAGCGGGAGGAACACCGGGGAGCTGTTTTTT
CSARTSGRNTGELFF
>TRBV7-2|NA|TRBJ2-7|many
TGTGCCAGCAGCTTTCCGGGTTTCGAGCAGTACTTC
CASSFPGFEQYF
>TRBV18|NA|TRBJ1-1|many
TGTGCCAGCTCGCTTACCGAAAGAGGGAACACTGAAGCTTTCTTT
CASSLTERGNTEAFF
>TRBV6-1|TRBD2|TRBJ2-4|few
TGTGCCAGCAAAGAAACTAGCGGGGCAAACATTCAGTACTTC
CASKETSGANIQYF
>TRBV5-8|NA|TRBJ2-3|many
TGTGCCAGCAGCCACAATTCGGCGACAGTGGATACGCAGTATTTT
CASSHNSATVDTQYF
>TRBV7-3|NA|TRBJ2-3|many
TGTGCCAGCAGCTTAACGGGGTTCGGGACTAGCACAGATACGCAGTATTTT
CASSLTGFGTSTDTQYF
>TRBV7-9|TRBD1|TRBJ1-1|few
TGTGCCAGCAGCTTAGGTCAATGGACAGGGAAGGGCACTGGAGCTTTCTTT
CASSLGQWTGKGTGAFF
>TRBV5-5|NA|TRBJ2-3|many
TGTGCCAGCAACGCCGGCCTCACAGATACGCAGTATTTT
CASNAGLTDTQYF
>TRBV12-3/TRBV12-4|NA|TRBJ1-5|many
TGTGCCAGCAGCCGGACAGCGAATCAGCCCCAGCATTTT
CASSRTANQPQHF
>TRBV18|NA|TRBJ2-5|many
TGTGCCAGCTCACCACCGGCAGGGCAAGAGACCCAGTACTTC
CASSPPAGQETQYF
>TRBV5-6|NA|TRBJ2-1|many
TGTGCCAGCAGCTTGAGGGGGAACTACAATGAGCAGTTCTTC
CASSLRGNYNEQFF